This TCR beta chain was retrieved from a study of T cell repertoires in cytomegalovirus infection. Study background: It was recently identified HLA-C-restricted and well-studied HLA-B-restricted CMV epitopes that the study used. Indicated by public TCR beta signatures were CMV infection and matching HLA type. Study-level points and caveats: It was HLA-C-restricted CMV-specific TCR beta clonotypes that dominated the response ex vivo. Identification of carriers of CMV plus the relevant HLA was performed using cumulative public TCR beta family frequency.

A word on this clonotype: The antigen remains undetermined.

The ends were cut back, 5 bases at V and 8 bases at J, with 24 bases in the middle. Germline V gene sequence: CDR1 SEHNR, CDR2 FQNEAQ (reference sequence). The CDR3 loop spans 16 amino acids. TCRdb fed the reads into MiXCR, producing one record per CDR3 protein. The table includes some 800,000 distinct CDR3 sequences, under 35% detected once. The specimen comprised cultured CD8+ T cells from PBMCs, sampled from culture after CMV antigen stimulation. The V gene is TRBV7-9, the J gene TRBJ1-2; D may be TRBD1 (5 bases). The receptor comes from a human donor in good health (CMV status not recorded). Some clones in this sample may be carry-over from other donors' samples. The CDR3 coding sequence is TGTGCCAGCAGCCCACCGGGACCCACCTTTCTTAACGGCTACACCTTC. This codes for CASSPPGPTFLNGYTF.